Listed below are T cell receptor beta chains from one sample, sequenced in a study of cytotoxic CD8 clonotypes in ibrutinib-treated CLL. TCRdb keeps only in-frame clones here, not all; method: immunoSEQ multiplex PCR. In the table there are about 300,000 clones, roughly three quarters of which are singletons. The source was PBMCs, collected at disease progression, from a patient treated with ibrutinib. These receptors were taken from a human donor with chronic lymphocytic leukemia. Each CDR3 is given with its conserved first and last residue. Each record gives: clone size, J gene, V gene, D gene, CDR3 DNA, CDR3 protein. The D gene is left open where the match is weak. Size is omitted from some rows. Given values are once, few, many or a class for expanded clones.

abundance: .; j_gene: TRBJ2-5; v_gene: TRBV28; d_gene: TRBD1; CDR3nt: TGTGCCAGCAGCTGGGCGAGGGGGCCGGAGACCCAGTACTTC; CDR3aa: CASSWARGPETQYF
abundance: .; j_gene: TRBJ2-5; v_gene: TRBV4-1; d_gene: .; CDR3nt: TGCGCCAGCAGCCAAGATCGGGGAGGGACCCAGTACTTC; CDR3aa: CASSQDRGGTQYF
abundance: .; j_gene: TRBJ2-5; v_gene: TRBV7-7; d_gene: .; CDR3nt: TGTGCCAGCAGCCCTCTGAGGGGACAAGAGACCCAGTACTTC; CDR3aa: CASSPLRGQETQYF
abundance: .; j_gene: TRBJ2-2; v_gene: TRBV5-1; d_gene: .; CDR3nt: TGCGCCAGCAGCTTGGGACAGACGCTAATGAACACCGGGGAGCTGTTTTTT; CDR3aa: CASSLGQTLMNTGELFF
abundance: .; j_gene: TRBJ2-1; v_gene: TRBV2; d_gene: .; CDR3nt: TGTGCCAGCAGTGAAGCGCACCAGTCGGATGAGCAGTTCTTC; CDR3aa: CASSEAHQSDEQFF
abundance: once; j_gene: TRBJ2-1; v_gene: TRBV4-1; d_gene: TRBD1; CDR3nt: TGCGCCAGCAGGATAGGACAGGGGGCCAATGAGCAGTTCTTC; CDR3aa: CASRIGQGANEQFF
abundance: .; j_gene: TRBJ1-4; v_gene: TRBV5-4; d_gene: .; CDR3nt: TGTGCCAGCAGCTTGGGGGGGACTAATGAAAAACTGTTTTTT; CDR3aa: CASSLGGTNEKLFF
abundance: once; j_gene: TRBJ2-3; v_gene: TRBV19; d_gene: .; CDR3nt: TGTGCCAGTAGTATATTAGATACGCAGTATTTT; CDR3aa: CASSILDTQYF
abundance: once; j_gene: TRBJ2-5; v_gene: TRBV15; d_gene: TRBD2; CDR3nt: TGTGCCACCAGCCTGGACCCGGGACTAGCGGGAGAGACCCAGTACTTC; CDR3aa: CATSLDPGLAGETQYF
abundance: once; j_gene: TRBJ2-7; v_gene: TRBV7-6; d_gene: .; CDR3nt: TGTGCCAGCAAAGAACAGGGATTGTGGGAGCAGTACTTC; CDR3aa: CASKEQGLWEQYF
abundance: .; j_gene: TRBJ2-1; v_gene: TRBV29-1; d_gene: TRBD2; CDR3nt: TGCAGCGCCTTGAAAAGACTAGCGGGAGGGCGTAGCAATGAGCAGTTCTTC; CDR3aa: CSALKRLAGGRSNEQFF
abundance: .; j_gene: TRBJ2-7; v_gene: TRBV5-1; d_gene: .; CDR3nt: TGCGCCAGCAGCTATACAGGGAGCGAGCAGTACTTC; CDR3aa: CASSYTGSEQYF
abundance: .; j_gene: TRBJ1-2; v_gene: TRBV7-2; d_gene: TRBD1; CDR3nt: TGTGCCAGCAGCTCCAGGGGGGGTGGGTATGGCTACACCTTC; CDR3aa: CASSSRGGGYGYTF
abundance: few; j_gene: TRBJ2-5; v_gene: TRBV27; d_gene: .; CDR3nt: TGTGCCAGCAGCACCCTTGTTTTGGGGGAGACCCAGTACTTC; CDR3aa: CASSTLVLGETQYF
abundance: .; j_gene: TRBJ1-1; v_gene: TRBV7-8; d_gene: TRBD1; CDR3nt: TGTGCCAGCAGCTTACTCTTGACAGGGACGCCTGAAGCTTTCTTT; CDR3aa: CASSLLLTGTPEAFF
abundance: .; j_gene: TRBJ2-7; v_gene: TRBV11-2; d_gene: .; CDR3nt: TGTGCCAGCAGAAAGGCAGGTACCTACGAGCAGTACTTC; CDR3aa: CASRKAGTYEQYF
abundance: .; j_gene: TRBJ1-1; v_gene: TRBV20-1; d_gene: .; CDR3nt: TGCAGTGCGAGAACTGAAGCTTTCTTT; CDR3aa: CSARTEAFF
abundance: .; j_gene: TRBJ2-2; v_gene: TRBV5-5; d_gene: .; CDR3nt: TGTGCCAGCAGCTCAAGGTTCACCGGGGAGCTGTTTTTT; CDR3aa: CASSSRFTGELFF
abundance: .; j_gene: TRBJ1-1; v_gene: TRBV27; d_gene: .; CDR3nt: TGTGCCAGCAGTCGCCTTGGCACTGAAGCTTTCTTT; CDR3aa: CASSRLGTEAFF
abundance: .; j_gene: TRBJ1-2; v_gene: TRBV18; d_gene: TRBD1; CDR3nt: TGTGCCAGCTCACTATACGGACAGGGGGGCGACTATGGCTACACCTTC; CDR3aa: CASSLYGQGGDYGYTF
abundance: .; j_gene: TRBJ1-2; v_gene: TRBV6-5; d_gene: .; CDR3nt: TGTGCCAGCAGTTACTCGACTCATCCTACTAACTATGGCTACACCTTC; CDR3aa: CASSYSTHPTNYGYTF
abundance: .; j_gene: TRBJ2-1; v_gene: TRBV15; d_gene: .; CDR3nt: TGTGCCACCAGCAGAGAGGGGGCATCCTACAATGAGCAGTTCTTC; CDR3aa: CATSREGASYNEQFF